The 15 T cell receptor beta chains below all came from one sample that was sequenced in a study of a mutant IDH1 vaccine in newly diagnosed glioma. Generated by immunoSEQ multiplex PCR, the TCRdb table keeps only in-frame clones and is missing some. Among fewer than 45,000 clones listed, 80% to 95% were seen once. Time point described: baseline, week 1 (first vaccination visit). The treatment: pre-vaccination baseline after standard-of-care therapy. Sequences were derived from PBMCs, sampled from a glioma patient treated with radiotherapy, temozolomide or both. The receptors originated from a man aged 18 to 30 with glioma.

This chain uses TRBV5-1 with TRBJ2-3, with TRBD2 as a possible D gene (6 bases). The CDR3 runs to 14 residues. Trimming removed 4 bases at V and 7 bases at J, with 16 bases between. In germline, CDR1 is SGHRS, CDR2 YFSETQ. The CDR3 protein is CASSPSLGGNTQYF. In DNA form, the CDR3 reads TGCGCCAGCAGCCCGTCTCTGGGCGGGAATACGCAGTATTTT.

The V call is TRBV6-6, the J call TRBJ1-1; D is undetermined. The CDR3 runs 15 residues. The V gene's germline CDR1 is MNHNY and CDR2 SVGAGI (reference sequence). Trimming shortened V by 2 bases and J by 3 bases, and 13 bases separated the two germline ends. Here the CDR3 reads CASSYGSGPYTEAFF. The CDR3 nucleotides are TGTGCCAGCAGTTACGGGTCCGGGCCCTACACTGAAGCTTTCTTT.

The CDR3 coding sequence is TGTGCCAGCAGTGACGGAGACAATTACAATGAGCAGTTCTTC. It specifies CASSDGDNYNEQFF. This chain joins TRBV6-4 and TRBJ2-1; D is undetermined. Per germline, CDR1 MRHNA and CDR2 SNTAGT. This CDR3 has 14 residues. The V end lost 2 bases, the J end lost 4 bases, and 9 bases lay between the germline ends.

The gene calls are TRBV6-5 and TRBJ2-2; 13 bases are shared with TRBD2. The V gene end was trimmed by 6 bases and the J gene end by 7 bases; junction bases not matched to a gene: 5. Germline-derived CDR1 and CDR2 are MNHEY and SVGAGI. There are 15 residues in the CDR3. DNA for the CDR3: TGTGCCAGCAGATTACTAGCGGGAGGGGTCGGGGAGCTGTTTTTT. It encodes CASRLLAGGVGELFF.

The V call is TRBV30, the J call TRBJ2-3; D is unresolved. CDR1 is GTSNPN, CDR2 SVGIG, per germline (reference sequence). This CDR3 is built from 12 residues. V gave up 1 base and J gave up 2 bases, with 4 bases separating them. In nucleotides, the CDR3 is TGTGCCTGGAGTGCCTACACAGATACGCAGTATTTT. Translated, it gives CAWSAYTDTQYF. Looking up the rest from reference TRBV30 and TRBJ2-3 gives the full variable domain: SQTIHQWPATLVQPVGSPLSLECTVEGTSNPNLYWYRQAAGRGLQLLFYSVGIGQISSEVPQNLSASRPQDRQFILSSKKLLLSDSGFYLCAWSAYTDTQYFGPGTRLTVL.

The V call is TRBV19, the J call TRBJ1-3; a weak D match, TRBD1 (5 bases). Trimming removed 5 bases at V and 8 bases at J, with 16 bases between. This CDR3 has 14 residues. The germline V gene has CDR1 LNHDA and CDR2 SQIVND (reference sequence). CDR3 region: CASSDRDHRDTIYF. Here the CDR3 DNA reads TGTGCCAGTAGTGACCGGGACCATCGTGACACCATATATTTT.

The gene calls are TRBV15 and TRBJ2-2; maybe TRBD2 (5 bases). V shed 3 bases and J shed 1 base, with 12 bases lying between them. The CDR3 has 16 residues. Per germline, CDR1 LNHNV and CDR2 YYDKDF (reference sequence). CDR3 nucleotide sequence: TGTGCCACCAGCAGCCCTAGCTCCTGGAACACCGGGGAGCTGTTTTTT. Its protein product is CATSSPSSWNTGELFF. Complete variable domain (other parts from reference TRBV15 and TRBJ2-2): DAMVIQNPRYQVTQFGKPVTLSCSQTLNHNVMYWYQQKSSQAPKLLFHYYDKDFNNEADTPDNFQSRRPNTSFCFLDIRSPGLGDTAMYLCATSSPSSWNTGELFFGEGSRLTVL.

The rearrangement uses TRBV4-2 and TRBJ2-5; either TRBD1 or TRBD2 may fit D (6 bases each). Germline CDR1 LGHNA, CDR2 YNFKEQ. Between the trimmed V and J ends, which lost 6 bases and 5 bases, there was a span of 19 bases. There are 15 residues in the CDR3. CDR3 sequence (DNA): TGTGCCAGCAGTCTTCAGGAGGGAAGGGGGGAGACCCAGTACTTC. Protein: CASSLQEGRGETQYF.

This chain joins TRBV27 and TRBJ2-4; D gene ambiguous. The CDR3 is made up of 13 amino acids. Trimming took 6 bases from V and 2 from J, leaving 8 bases between them. The germline V gene has CDR1 MNHEY and CDR2 SMNVEV (reference sequence). The CDR3 spells CASRLTPKNIQYF. CDR3 DNA: TGTGCCAGCAGGTTAACACCCAAAAACATTCAGTACTTC.

J is TRBJ2-2 and V is TRBV7-2; unclear D gene. The germline V gene has CDR1 SGHTA and CDR2 FQGNSA. The CDR3 length is 14 residues. V was cut by 2 bases and J by 2 bases, with 6 bases left in between. The DNA for the CDR3 is TGTGCCAGCAGCTTACCCCCTAACACCGGGGAGCTGTTTTTT. Protein product: CASSLPPNTGELFF.

The chain links TRBV5-1 to TRBJ2-1; TRBD2 agrees at 11 bases. V lost 0 bases and J lost 2; bases outside the gene matches: 1. CDR1 is SGHRS, CDR2 YFSETQ, per germline. The CDR3 spans 16 residues. In DNA, the CDR3 is TGCGCCAGCAGCTTGGAGACTAGCGGGACCTACAATGAGCAGTTCTTC. Amino acids: CASSLETSGTYNEQFF.

This clone was seen once. The chain uses TRBV6-5 and TRBJ2-7; TRBD2 matches 9 bases. Germline V gene data show CDR1 as MNHEY and CDR2 as SVGAGI. Unmatched junction bases numbered 9, after V lost 4 bases and J lost 2 bases. CDR3 length equals 16 residues. The CDR3 sequence: CASSSVGLARTYEQYF. CDR3 bases: TGTGCCAGCAGTTCCGTCGGACTAGCGCGCACCTACGAGCAGTACTTC.

This clone was counted between two and nine times. J is TRBJ2-7 and V is TRBV4-3; D uncertain. CDR3 length: 14 amino acids. CDR1 is LGHNA, CDR2 YSLEER, per germline. Trimming shortened V by 4 bases and J by 5 bases, and 15 bases separated the two germline ends. The CDR3: CASSRSGRTDEQYF. The CDR3 DNA is TGCGCCAGCAGCCGTTCCGGACGAACGGACGAGCAGTACTTC.

The chain is built from TRBV19 and TRBJ1-5; no firm D call. The CDR3 runs 13 residues. V lost 4 bases, J lost 6 bases, and 10 bases lay in between. Germline CDR1 is LNHDA and CDR2 is SQIVND (reference sequence). As DNA, the CDR3 is TGTGCCAGTAGTAGAGGGTGGGGTCAGCCCCAGCATTTT. Translating it yields CASSRGWGQPQHF.

The chain recombines TRBV14 with TRBJ2-3, with D perhaps TRBD2 (5 bases). This CDR3 region has 15 residues. V was pared by 4 bases and J by 2 bases, with 13 bases between. From germline, CDR1 is SGHDN and CDR2 FVKESK. The CDR3 DNA is TGTGCCAGCAGCCCCCGCAGCGGATACACAGATACGCAGTATTTT. Encoded protein: CASSPRSGYTDTQYF. Full variable domain (outside the CDR3, taken from reference TRBV14 and TRBJ2-3): EAGVTQFPSHSVIEKGQTVTLRCDPISGHDNLYWYRRVMGKEIKFLLHFVKESKQDESGMPNNRFLAERTGGTYSTLKVQPAELEDSGVYFCASSPRSGYTDTQYFGPGTRLTVL.